This T cell receptor (beta chain) was obtained from a study of early T cells in non-severe SARS-CoV-2 infection. Across the study: Unpaired chains resulted from sequencing bulk RNA of unsorted whole blood. Broader study findings: Missing private and CD4 specificities, VDJdb matching favored anti-spike CD8 responses.

Attachment of unique molecular identifiers was made to individual cDNA molecules. A single record per CDR3 protein comes from TCRdb applying MiXCR to the 5' RACE reads. This table has approximately 76,000 distinct CDR3 sequences, under 15% appearing once. This clonotype has a count of ten or more. Its antigen is unknown. The CDR3 has 14 residues. Germline values: CDR1 MNHEY, CDR2 SVGEGT. V was trimmed by 4 bases and J by 2 bases, leaving 10 bases between them. This sequence originates from an adult who was a healthcare worker with PCR-confirmed SARS-CoV-2 infection or an uninfected control (not recorded which). The chain couples TRBV6-2 or TRBV6-3 to TRBJ2-3, with D perhaps matching TRBD2 (6 bases). Sequencing was carried out using whole blood. CDR3 nucleotide sequence: TGTGCCAGCAGTTCCGGGACTTCCACAGATACGCAGTATTTT. Translation: CASSSGTSTDTQYF.